A single sample gave rise to the 20 T cell receptor beta chains below, sequenced in a study of human T cells and chemical hapten exposure (dated by TCRdb to about 2021). Library preparation used RACE. Data came from a NextSeq 500. The raw public data were reprocessed by TCRdb itself: fastp quality trimming at Q25, MiXCR clonotype calling, in-frame beta chains only. Under each unique CDR3 protein, matching rows form one entry showing the most common genes and DNA. The sample yields just over 80,000 distinct CDR3 sequences; approximately 11% were counted once. The top ten clonotypes cover about 4% of the sample. Taken with the paper, the label for time point translates to: patch test 1, 2 weeks after DPC sensitization. The treatment or condition label of this sample denotes: therapeutic diphenylcyclopropenone sensitization with weekly scalp DPC. The sample here was whole blood, taken in connection with sensitization to the hapten diphenylcyclopropenone (DPC). The receptors derive from a woman aged 50 to 60 with alopecia areata. Some clones in this sample may be carry-over from other donors' samples.

This clonotype has ten or more counts. The chain links TRBV5-1 to TRBJ2-1; 8 bases align to TRBD1. CDR1 is SGHRS and CDR2 is YFSETQ in the germline V gene. V lost 1 base and J lost 3; bases outside the gene matches: 3. There are 15 residues in the CDR3. CDR3 residues: CASSLLTGGYNEQFF. The CDR3 DNA reads as TGCGCCAGCAGCTTGTTAACAGGGGGCTACAATGAGCAGTTCTTC. Complete variable domain (other parts from reference TRBV5-1 and TRBJ2-1): KAGVTQTPRYLIKTRGQQVTLSCSPISGHRSVSWYQQTPGQGLQFLFEYFSETQRNKGNFPGRFSGRQFSNSRSEMNVSTLELGDSALYLCASSLLTGGYNEQFFGPGTRLTVL.

This clonotype was detected only a few times. V is TRBV2 and J is TRBJ1-1; D gene ambiguous. There are 12 residues in the CDR3. CDR1 is SNHLY, CDR2 FYNNEI, per germline. Between the trimmed V and J ends, which lost 7 bases and 1 base, there was a span of 7 bases. The CDR3 protein is CASTGWNTEAFF. DNA of the CDR3: TGTGCCAGCACGGGTTGGAACACTGAAGCTTTCTTT. Looking up the rest from reference TRBV2 and TRBJ1-1 gives the full variable domain: EPEVTQTPSHQVTQMGQEVILRCVPISNHLYFYWYRQILGQKVEFLVSFYNNEISEKSEIFDDQFSVERPDGSNFTLKIRSTKLEDSAMYFCASTGWNTEAFFGQGTRLTVV.

This clonotype is categorized as medium-sized. The gene calls are TRBV7-6 and TRBJ2-3, with D hard to call. CDR3 length equals 12 residues. V dropped 5 bases and J dropped 5 bases, with 8 bases sitting between them. Germline V gives CDR1 SGHVS, CDR2 FNYEAQ. The CDR3 spells CASSQYVDTQYF. CDR3 coding DNA: TGTGCCAGCAGCCAGTATGTAGATACGCAGTATTTT.

V usage is TRBV7-3 and J usage is TRBJ2-1; 11 bases map to TRBD2. This CDR3 has 16 residues. With V trimmed by 1 base and J by 5 bases, 4 bases remained unmatched. The germline V gene encodes CDR1 SGHTA and CDR2 FQGTGA. The CDR3 spells CASSLRLAGPDNEQFF. CDR3 DNA: TGTGCCAGCAGCTTAAGACTAGCGGGACCCGACAATGAGCAGTTCTTC.

The chain uses TRBV3-1 and TRBJ2-1, with TRBD1 matching 10 bases. Losses at the gene ends were 6 bases for V and 4 bases for J; bases not matched to a gene: 6. CDR1 is LGHDT, CDR2 YNNKEL, per germline (reference sequence). CDR3 length equals 15 residues. The CDR3 sequence: CASRPGTGEYNEQFF. For the CDR3, the DNA is TGTGCCAGCAGGCCCGGGACAGGGGAATACAATGAGCAGTTCTTC.

The table lists this clonotype with a few counts. The chain has TRBV12-3 or TRBV12-4 and TRBJ1-2; D gene uncertain. V lost 10 bases and J 6 bases, leaving 18 bases between the germline ends. The CDR3 has 13 amino acids. The chain's CDR3 is CATTRGAADGYTF. The CDR3 DNA reads as TGTGCCACCACGCGGGGTGCTGCGGATGGCTACACCTTC.

The V and J genes are TRBV7-3 and TRBJ2-6; D possibly matches TRBD1 or TRBD2 (6 bases each). Germline loops: CDR1 SGHTA, CDR2 FQGTGA. The CDR3 has 13 residues. With 7 bases removed from V and 4 bases from J, the gap between germline ends came to 8 bases. CDR3 residues: CASTGAGANVLTF. In DNA form, the CDR3 reads TGTGCCAGCACGGGGGCAGGGGCCAACGTCCTGACTTTC.

Ten or more counts support this clonotype. The chain has TRBV5-4 and TRBJ1-2, with 8 bases that match TRBD1. Germline loops: CDR1 SGHNT, CDR2 YYREEE (reference sequence). The J segment lost 4 bases and the V segment lost 3 bases, leaving 17 bases of the junction unmatched. This CDR3 region has 18 residues. CDR3 nucleotides: TGTGCCAGCAGCTACAAGGTCATGATCCCCCAGGGGGCCTATGGCTACACCTTC. This encodes CASSYKVMIPQGAYGYTF.

This clonotype was seen ten or more times. This chain uses TRBV9 with TRBJ2-2; the D is unclear. The germline CDR1 and CDR2 sequences are SGDLS and YYNGEE. The CDR3 spans 12 residues. V dropped 5 bases and J dropped 5 bases, with 7 bases sitting between them. CDR3 sequence: CASRGPTGELFF. The CDR3 coding sequence is TGTGCCAGCAGGGGCCCGACCGGGGAGCTGTTTTTT.

The chain uses TRBV30 and TRBJ2-1; tentatively, D is TRBD2 (6 bases). The CDR3 consists of 13 residues. Germline values: CDR1 GTSNPN, CDR2 SVGIG (reference sequence). V was shortened by 4 bases and J by 4 bases, with 11 bases between the two germline ends. The CDR3 loop is CAWTMGGYNEQFF. Here the CDR3 DNA reads TGTGCCTGGACTATGGGGGGTTACAATGAGCAGTTCTTC.

This clonotype occurred a few times. The rearrangement links TRBV29-1 to TRBJ1-2; 7 nucleotides line up with TRBD1. The CDR3 covers 15 residues. The germline V gene encodes CDR1 SQVTM and CDR2 ANQGSEA. Trimming took 6 bases from V and 5 from J; bases not matched to a gene: 15. The CDR3 bases are TGCAGCGTCCTGACAGGGATCGGAGTGAGTTATGGCTACACCTTC. This sequence encodes CSVLTGIGVSYGYTF. Full variable domain (remainder filled in from reference TRBV29-1 and TRBJ1-2): SAVISQKPSRDICQRGTSLTIQCQVDSQVTMMFWYRQQPGQSLTLIATANQGSEATYESGFVIDKFPISRPNLTFSTLTVSNMSPEDSSIYLCSVLTGIGVSYGYTFGSGTRLTVV.

Comment on this clonotype: An end of the junction differs from the germline gene, which may be a read error. This CDR3 is CASSLGHLPYEQYF. CDR3 in DNA: TGTGCTAGCAGCTTAGGCCACCTTCCGTACGAGCAGTACTTC. The rearrangement links TRBV7-7 to TRBJ2-7; D remains ambiguous. Per the germline V gene, CDR1 is SSHAT and CDR2 is FNYEAQ (reference sequence). This CDR3 region has 14 residues.

The rearrangement uses TRBV7-8 and TRBJ2-7; 8 nucleotides agree with TRBD2. The CDR3 is made up of 15 amino acids. Germline V gene lookup returns CDR1 SGHVS and CDR2 FQNEAQ. With 2 bases clipped from V and 5 bases from J, the junction kept 8 bases outside the gene matches. The CDR3 spells CASSLKSGGSHEQYF. The CDR3 DNA reads as TGTGCCAGCAGCTTAAAAAGCGGGGGTAGCCACGAGCAGTACTTC.

The chain recombines TRBV11-2 with TRBJ2-3; either TRBD1 or TRBD2 may supply D (5 bases each). This CDR3 spans 13 amino acids. Germline V gives CDR1 SGHAT, CDR2 FQNNGV. V was clipped by 5 bases and J by 6 bases, with 12 bases between them. CDR3 bases: TGTGCCAGCAGCCAGACCTGGGGGGATACGCAGTATTTT. This gives the protein CASSQTWGDTQYF.

This clonotype was found a few times. The rearrangement uses TRBV18 and TRBJ1-6, with a possible D match to TRBD1 (6 bases). From germline, CDR1 is KGHSH and CDR2 LQKENI. V was clipped by 1 base and J by 2 bases, with 15 bases between them. CDR3 length: 18 amino acids. This CDR3 reads CASSPRPSGDTYNSPLHF. The CDR3 DNA reads as TGTGCCAGCTCACCACGCCCGTCAGGGGATACCTATAATTCACCCCTCCACTTT.

This clonotype was found once. The chain links TRBV28 to TRBJ1-5; D remains unclear. Trimming shortened V by 4 bases and J by 4 bases, and 5 bases separated the two germline ends. Germline loops: CDR1 MDHEN, CDR2 SYDVKM. The CDR3 extends over 12 amino acids. This CDR3 is CASSWTNQPQHF. The CDR3 DNA reads as TGTGCCAGCAGTTGGACTAATCAGCCCCAGCATTTT.

This clonotype came up a few times. The chain combines TRBV7-2 with TRBJ2-1, with TRBD2 matching 16 bases. Per germline, CDR1 SGHTA and CDR2 FQGNSA. Trimming at V came to 5 bases and at J to 8 bases, leaving 9 bases not matched to a gene. The CDR3 sequence is 17 residues long. CDR3 sequence reads: CASSKGLAGGLSHEQFF. The DNA for the CDR3 is TGTGCCAGCAGCAAGGGACTAGCGGGGGGGCTTAGCCATGAGCAGTTCTTC.

This chain links TRBV12-3 or TRBV12-4 with TRBJ2-3; D possibly matches TRBD1 or TRBD2 (5 bases each). The ends were cut back, 6 bases at V and 6 bases at J, with 19 bases in the middle. This CDR3 is built from 15 residues. Written as DNA, the CDR3 is TGTGCCAGCAGCTCAGGGTCTGGCGGGTTGGATACGCAGTATTTT. Its translation is CASSSGSGGLDTQYF.

This clonotype was observed many times. The CDR3 sequence: CASSSVYQETQYF. The CDR3 DNA reads as TGTGCCAGCAGTTCCGTGTACCAAGAGACCCAGTACTTC. The chain uses TRBV27 and TRBJ2-5; D unclear. The V end was cut by 4 bases, the J end by 0 bases, with 6 bases between. The CDR3 spans 13 residues. From germline, CDR1 is MNHEY and CDR2 SMNVEV (reference sequence).

J is TRBJ1-2 and V is TRBV10-2, with D possibly being TRBD1 (6 bases). In germline, CDR1 is WSHSY, CDR2 SAAADI. The CDR3 runs to 11 residues. The V gene lost 5 bases and the J gene lost 8 bases, with 9 bases spanning the gap. The DNA for the CDR3 is TGCGCCAGCAGTATGACAGGCGGCTACACCTTC. Its protein is CASSMTGGYTF.